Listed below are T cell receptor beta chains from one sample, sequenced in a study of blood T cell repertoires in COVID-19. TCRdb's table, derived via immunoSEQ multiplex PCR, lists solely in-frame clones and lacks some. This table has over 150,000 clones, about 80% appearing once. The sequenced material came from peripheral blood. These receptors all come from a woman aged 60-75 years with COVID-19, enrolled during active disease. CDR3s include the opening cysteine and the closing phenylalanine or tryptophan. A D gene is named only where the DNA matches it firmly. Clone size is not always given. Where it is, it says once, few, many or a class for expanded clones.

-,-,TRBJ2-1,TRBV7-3,TGTGCCAGCAGCAAAAGGGGGTCCGGGTTCTCTAATGAGCAGTTCTTC,CASSKRGSGFSNEQFF
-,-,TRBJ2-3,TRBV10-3,TGTGCCACCGCCTTAGAGCTTTCCCACACAGATACGCAGTATTTT,CATALELSHTDTQYF
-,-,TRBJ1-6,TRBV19,TGTGCCAGTAGTATATCCTCGGGGACACCCCTCCACTTT,CASSISSGTPLHF
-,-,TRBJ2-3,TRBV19,TGTGCCAGTAGTATAGTACAGGCCACAGATACGCAGTATTTT,CASSIVQATDTQYF
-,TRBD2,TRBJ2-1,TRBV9,TGTGCCAGCAGCACCAGGACTAGCGGGGGCTACAATGAGCAGTTCTTC,CASSTRTSGGYNEQFF
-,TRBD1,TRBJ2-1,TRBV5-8,TGTGCCAGCAGCCAGGGACAGGGGGCTTGGAATGAGCAGTTCTTC,CASSQGQGAWNEQFF
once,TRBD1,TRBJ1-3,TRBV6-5,TGTGCCAGCGACAGGGGTCGGGGAGGAAACACCATATATTTT,CASDRGRGGNTIYF
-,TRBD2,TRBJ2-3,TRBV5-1,TGCGCCAGCAGCTTGATAGCGGGAGCTTCAGATACGCAGTATTTT,CASSLIAGASDTQYF
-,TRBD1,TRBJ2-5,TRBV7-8,TGTGCCAGCAGCCTAACCGGGACAGATTTTGAGACCCAGTACTTC,CASSLTGTDFETQYF
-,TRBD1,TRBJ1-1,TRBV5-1,TGCGCCAGCACCACAGGGACAGTGAACACTGAAGCTTTCTTT,CASTTGTVNTEAFF
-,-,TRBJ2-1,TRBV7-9,TGTGCCAGCAGCTCTCCAGGGGCGTCCTACAATGAGCAGTTCTTC,CASSSPGASYNEQFF
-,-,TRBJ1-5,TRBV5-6,TGTGCCAGCAGCTTAACGCCCTCCGGGCAGCCCCAGCATTTT,CASSLTPSGQPQHF
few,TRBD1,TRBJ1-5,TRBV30,TGTGCCTGGAGCCGCGTCACAGGGGCAGGGGTTTATAGCAATCAGCCCCAGCATTTT,CAWSRVTGAGVYSNQPQHF
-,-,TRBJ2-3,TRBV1,TGCACCAGCAGCCTCTACCGGGGGGGGGCAGATACGCAGTATTTT,CTSSLYRGGADTQYF
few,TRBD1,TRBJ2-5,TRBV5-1,TGCGCCAGCAGCTTGGAGGGGGCAGAGACCCAGTACTTC,CASSLEGAETQYF
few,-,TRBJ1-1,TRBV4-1,TGCGCCAGCAGCCAATCACAGGGCCTGAACACTGAAGCTTTCTTT,CASSQSQGLNTEAFF
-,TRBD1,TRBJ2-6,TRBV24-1,TGTGCCACCAGTGAGGCCGGGACAGGAGCCTCTGGGGCCAACGTCCTGACTTTC,CATSEAGTGASGANVLTF
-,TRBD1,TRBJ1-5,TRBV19,TGTGCCAGTAGTCCAGGGACAGGGTATAGAGGACGGAATCAGCCCCAGCATTTT,CASSPGTGYRGRNQPQHF
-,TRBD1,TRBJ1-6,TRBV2,TGTGCCAGCAGTGGACAGGGTGGCCATAATTCACCCCTCCACTTT,CASSGQGGHNSPLHF
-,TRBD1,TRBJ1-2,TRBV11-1,TGTGCCAGCAGCTTATCGGGACAGGGAGGGACCTTC,CASSLSGQGGTF
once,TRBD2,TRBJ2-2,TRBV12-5,TGTGCTAGTGCTCCGAGCGGGAGCCAGAACACCGGGGAGCTGTTTTTT,CASAPSGSQNTGELFF
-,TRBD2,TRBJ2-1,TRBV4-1,TGCGCCAGCAGCCAAAGGAGCGGGGGGTCCTACAATGAGCAGTTCTTC,CASSQRSGGSYNEQFF
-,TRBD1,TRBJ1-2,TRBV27,TGTGCCAGCAGCCCACTGACAGGGGCGAGTTATGGCTACACCTTC,CASSPLTGASYGYTF
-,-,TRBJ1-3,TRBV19,TGTGCCAGTAGTTTGGGGGCATACGGTGGAAACACCATATATTTT,CASSLGAYGGNTIYF
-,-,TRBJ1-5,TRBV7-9,TGTGCCAGCAGCTTAGATAGAAAGCCCCAGCATTTT,CASSLDRKPQHF
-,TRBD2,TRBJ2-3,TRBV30,TGTGCCTGGAGTTCGGTTAGCGGGTTCACAGATACGCAGTATTTT,CAWSSVSGFTDTQYF
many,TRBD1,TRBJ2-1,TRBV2,TGTGCCAGCAGTTCTACCCGGACAGGCAAGCAGTTCTTC,CASSSTRTGKQFF
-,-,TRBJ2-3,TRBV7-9,TGTGCCAGCAGCTTAGATAGGGGGAGCGGGGTCACAGATACGCAGTATTTT,CASSLDRGSGVTDTQYF
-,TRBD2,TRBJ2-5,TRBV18,TGTGCCAGCTCCGAGAGCGGGAGGCAAGAGACCCAGTACTTC,CASSESGRQETQYF
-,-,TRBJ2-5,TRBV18,TGTGCCAGCTCACCTACGGAAGAGACCCAGTACTTC,CASSPTEETQYF
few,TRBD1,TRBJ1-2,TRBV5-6,TGTGCCAGCAGCTTGACAGGGGAAGGCTATGGCTACACCTTC,CASSLTGEGYGYTF
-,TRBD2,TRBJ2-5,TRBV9,TGTGCCAGCAGCCCCCAGGGACTAGCGGAAGAGACCCAGTACTTC,CASSPQGLAEETQYF
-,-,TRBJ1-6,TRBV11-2,TGTGCCAGCAGGGCCGGGGATTCACCCCTCCACTTT,CASRAGDSPLHF
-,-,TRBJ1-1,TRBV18,TGTGCCAGCTCACCAAAGACAGGTGGGAACACTGAAGCTTTCTTT,CASSPKTGGNTEAFF
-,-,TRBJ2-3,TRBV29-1,TGCAGCGTTGGTTGGGGCAGCACAGATACGCAGTATTTT,CSVGWGSTDTQYF
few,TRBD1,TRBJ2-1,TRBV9,TGTGCCAGCAGCGAAAGGCTCAGGGGGTCTTACAATGAGCAGTTCTTC,CASSERLRGSYNEQFF
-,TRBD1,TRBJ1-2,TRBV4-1,TGCGCCAGCAGCCAAGGGGACAGGAGCTATGGCTACACCTTC,CASSQGDRSYGYTF
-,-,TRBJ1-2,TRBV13,TGTGCCAGCAGCTTGGGAGGATCAGGCTATGGCTACACCTTC,CASSLGGSGYGYTF
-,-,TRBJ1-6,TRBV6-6,TGTGCCAGCAGTCCCGGATACGGGGGGAGCTCCTATAATTCACCCCTCCACTTT,CASSPGYGGSSYNSPLHF
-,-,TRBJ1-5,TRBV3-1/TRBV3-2,TGTGCCAGCAGCCTTGGACTTGCTCTCCCCCATCAGCCCCAGCATTTT,CASSLGLALPHQPQHF
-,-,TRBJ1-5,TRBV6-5,TGTGCCAGCAGTTACTCGTTCGGCAATCAGCCCCAGCATTTT,CASSYSFGNQPQHF
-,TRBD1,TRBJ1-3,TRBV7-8,TGTGCCAGCACCATAAGAGGGGGCAAAGGAAACACCATATATTTT,CASTIRGGKGNTIYF
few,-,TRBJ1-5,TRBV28,TGTGCCAGCAGCGAAGGGGGAGGGGATCAGCCCCAGCATTTT,CASSEGGGDQPQHF
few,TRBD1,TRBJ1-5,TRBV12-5,TGTGCTAGTGAGGGGACAGCGGCCCTCTTGGGGGGTCAGCCCCAGCATTTT,CASEGTAALLGGQPQHF
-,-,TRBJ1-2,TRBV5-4,TGTGCCAGCAGCCCCTCAGGGGTCAACTATGGCTACACCTTC,CASSPSGVNYGYTF
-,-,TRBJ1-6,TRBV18,TGTGCCAGCTCACCCCAGGGGTCCGGCAATTCACCCCTCCACTTT,CASSPQGSGNSPLHF
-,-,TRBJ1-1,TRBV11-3,TGTGCCAGCAGCTTACCAGGGAACACTGAAGCTTTCTTT,CASSLPGNTEAFF
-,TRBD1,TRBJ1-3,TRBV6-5,TGTGCCAGCAGTCAGGGGGCTTTGGGAAACACCATATATTTT,CASSQGALGNTIYF
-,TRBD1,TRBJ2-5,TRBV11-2,TGTGCCAGCAGCTTAGCAAGGACAGGCCGAGAGACCCAGTACTTC,CASSLARTGRETQYF
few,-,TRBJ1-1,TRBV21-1,TGTGCCAGCAGCAAAGATGGTCGGACAGGGACTGAAGCTTTCTTT,CASSKDGRTGTEAFF
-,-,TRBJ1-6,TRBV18,TGTGCCAGCTCACCACCGCGTACTGATTCACCCCTCCACTTT,CASSPPRTDSPLHF
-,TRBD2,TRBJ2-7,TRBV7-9,TGTGCCAGCAGCCGGGGACTAGCGGGGTCCTACGAGCAGTACTTC,CASSRGLAGSYEQYF